This T cell receptor (beta chain) was observed in a study of T cells after posttransplantation cyclophosphamide. Study-wide results and caveats: Skin or GI-infiltrating T cells shared few TRB sequences with blood. After PTCy, TRB diversity resembled that of CNI/methotrexate controls. Donor-recipient repertoire similarity was low at 1-2 months, rising over year one.

Worth noting for this clone: Its antigen remains unknown.

The length of the CDR3 is 15 residues. Germline loops: CDR1 SEHNR, CDR2 FQNEAQ (reference sequence). V was clipped by 5 bases and J by 8 bases; unmatched bases: 11. Libraries were prepared by immunoSEQ multiplex PCR; TCRdb keeps only in-frame clonotypes and omits some of them. Found here are roughly 12,000 clones, about 90% of them singletons; the top ten hold more than 3%. A marrow graft followed busulfan-fludarabine conditioning, with cyclophosphamide on days +3 and +4. This chain links TRBV7-9 with TRBJ2-1; TRBD2 matches at 8 bases. The TCR sequence derives from a female patient younger than 45 who received an allogeneic stem cell transplant from an unrelated donor, was CMV-positive, and had no GVHD. Some T cells here may be from the graft donor. Sequenced here: PBMCs, sampled after allogeneic stem cell transplant with posttransplant cyclophosphamide. CDR3 region: CASSQFLAGGHEQFF. CDR3 DNA sequence: TGTGCCAGCAGCCAGTTTTTGGCGGGAGGCCATGAGCAGTTCTTC.